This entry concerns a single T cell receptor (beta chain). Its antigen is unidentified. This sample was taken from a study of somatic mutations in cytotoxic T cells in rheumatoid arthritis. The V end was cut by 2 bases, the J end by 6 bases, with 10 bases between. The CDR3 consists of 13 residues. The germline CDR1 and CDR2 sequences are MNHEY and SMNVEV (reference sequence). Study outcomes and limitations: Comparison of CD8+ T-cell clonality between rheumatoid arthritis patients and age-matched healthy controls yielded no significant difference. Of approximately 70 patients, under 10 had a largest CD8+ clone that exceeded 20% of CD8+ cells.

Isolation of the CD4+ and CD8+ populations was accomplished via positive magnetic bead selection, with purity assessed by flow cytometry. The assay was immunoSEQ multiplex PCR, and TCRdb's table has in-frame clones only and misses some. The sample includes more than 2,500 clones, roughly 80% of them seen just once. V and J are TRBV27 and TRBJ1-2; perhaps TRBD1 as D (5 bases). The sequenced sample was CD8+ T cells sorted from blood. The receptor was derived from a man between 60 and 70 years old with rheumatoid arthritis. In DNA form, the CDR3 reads TGTGCCAGCAGTTTAAGGGGATTGGATGGCTACACCTTC. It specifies CASSLRGLDGYTF.